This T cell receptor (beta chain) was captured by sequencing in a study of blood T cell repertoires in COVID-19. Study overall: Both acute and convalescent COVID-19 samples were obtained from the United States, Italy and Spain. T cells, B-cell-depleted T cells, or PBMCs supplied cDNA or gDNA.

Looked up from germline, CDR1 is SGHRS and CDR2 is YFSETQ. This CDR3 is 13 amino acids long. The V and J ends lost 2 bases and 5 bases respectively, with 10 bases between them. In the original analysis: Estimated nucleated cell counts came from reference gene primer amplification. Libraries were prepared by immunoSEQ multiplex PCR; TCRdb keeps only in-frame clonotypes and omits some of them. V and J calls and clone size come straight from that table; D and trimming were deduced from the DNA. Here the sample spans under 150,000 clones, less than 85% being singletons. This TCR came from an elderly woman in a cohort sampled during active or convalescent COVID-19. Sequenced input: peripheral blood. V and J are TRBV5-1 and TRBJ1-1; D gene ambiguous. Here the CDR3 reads CASSLDGGTEAFF. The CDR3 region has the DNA TGCGCCAGCAGCTTAGACGGAGGAACTGAAGCTTTCTTT.